This T cell receptor beta chain was retrieved from a study of cytomegalovirus exposure and HLA in healthy donors. The study ran its PCR with 60 Vbeta and 13 Jbeta primers. Here immunoSEQ multiplex PCR was the method, and the copy in TCRdb shows in-frame clones only, minus some. The table includes approximately 180,000 clones, 80% detected once. V dropped 3 bases and J dropped 5; count of bases not matched to a gene: 3. The CDR3 loop spans 14 amino acids. Germline CDR1 and CDR2: LNHNV and YYDKDF (reference sequence). Study-level points and caveats: TCR beta sequences reportedly predicted most subjects' HLA-A and HLA-B alleles accurately. Reports indicated that the classifier achieved high specificity and sensitivity in diagnosing cytomegalovirus status. The authors judged a highly shared variant cluster likely a sequencing artifact. Later work found most CMV-associated TCR beta chains apparently HLA-restricted.

A note on this clone: What it recognizes is unknown.

The genes are TRBV15 and TRBJ2-1; TRBD2 matches at 8 bases. The sequence was collected from a man aged 25-45 years in good health and CMV-seropositive. The sequenced sample consisted of PBMCs. The chain's CDR3 is CATSSSLADNEQFF. In nucleotides, the CDR3 is TGTGCCACCAGCAGTTCACTAGCGGACAATGAGCAGTTCTTC.